This T cell receptor (beta chain) was retrieved from a study of T cell changes during pregnancy in multiple sclerosis. Assay used: immunoSEQ multiplex PCR; TCRdb lists only in-frame clones, some missing. The sample contains fewer than 80,000 clones, 94% of which appear only once. The V gene lost 1 base and the J gene lost 6 bases, with 10 bases spanning the gap. The germline V gene has CDR1 SGHTA and CDR2 FQGNSA. The length of the CDR3 is 14 residues. The chain combines TRBV7-2 with TRBJ2-1; D is unclear. The TCR sequence derives from a female donor with multiple sclerosis, enrolled in a pregnancy study. The sample in question was CD4+ T cells from peripheral blood mononuclear cells, obtained after pregnancy. CDR3 sequence: CASSLESYFNEQFF. Here the CDR3 DNA reads TGTGCCAGCAGCTTAGAATCCTATTTCAATGAGCAGTTCTTC.